The rows below give T cell receptor beta chains drawn from one sample of a study of OX40 agonist ivuxolimab in advanced cancers. Only in-frame clones appear in the TCRdb table, and some are missing; sequencing was by immunoSEQ multiplex PCR. The table lists roughly 89,000 clones, roughly four fifths of them singletons, with more than 1.5% in the top ten. Sample: CD4+ or CD8+ T cells sorted from blood, taken in a trial of the OX40 agonist ivuxolimab. These receptors originate from an adult with an advanced solid tumor such as melanoma, head and neck, liver or kidney cancer. Both conserved end residues are part of each CDR3. A D gene is named only where the DNA matches it firmly. Rows may omit the clone size; those that give it use once, few, many or a size class.

D: .
V: TRBV7-2
J: TRBJ1-4
size: .
DNA: TGTGCCAGCAGCCCGCGGGAGGGCGGGCGGGAAAAACTGTTTTTT
CDR3: CASSPREGGREKLFF

D: .
V: TRBV7-2
J: TRBJ2-1
size: few
DNA: TGTGCCAGCAGCTTAGAAAGAGTCAGCTACAATGAGCAGTTCTTC
CDR3: CASSLERVSYNEQFF

D: TRBD1
V: TRBV5-6
J: TRBJ2-5
size: .
DNA: TGTGCCAGCAGCCGGACAGGGCAAGAGACCCAGTACTTC
CDR3: CASSRTGQETQYF

D: TRBD1
V: TRBV7-9
J: TRBJ2-2
size: .
DNA: TGTGCCAGCAGCCGGGACAGGGGAAGGACCGGGGAGCTGTTTTTT
CDR3: CASSRDRGRTGELFF

D: TRBD1
V: TRBV5-1
J: TRBJ1-1
size: .
DNA: TGCGCCAGCAGGGGGACAGGGAACACTGAAGCTTTCTTT
CDR3: CASRGTGNTEAFF

D: .
V: TRBV6-1
J: TRBJ1-5
size: few
DNA: TGTGCCAGCAGCGATCATCAGCCCCAGCATTTT
CDR3: CASSDHQPQHF

D: .
V: TRBV5-1
J: TRBJ2-7
size: .
DNA: TGCGCCAGCAGCGTGGGACAAAGCCATTCCTACGAGCAGTACTTC
CDR3: CASSVGQSHSYEQYF

D: .
V: TRBV9
J: TRBJ1-2
size: many
DNA: TGTGCCAGCAGCGTGGCAGCGCATGGCTACACCTTC
CDR3: CASSVAAHGYTF

D: .
V: TRBV6-1
J: TRBJ1-3
size: .
DNA: TGTGCCAGCAAGTTGTCCTCTGGAAACACCATATATTTT
CDR3: CASKLSSGNTIYF

D: .
V: TRBV28
J: TRBJ1-5
size: .
DNA: TGTGCCAGCTCGAGGAGACAGTTGGATCAGCCCCAGCATTTT
CDR3: CASSRRQLDQPQHF

D: TRBD1
V: TRBV2
J: TRBJ1-3
size: .
DNA: TGTGCCAGCACTAGGGGGCCGCTTAGAGGAAACACCATATATTTT
CDR3: CASTRGPLRGNTIYF

D: .
V: TRBV4-2
J: TRBJ2-5
size: .
DNA: TGTGCCAGCAGCCTTAAGGGCTTCCAAGAGACCCAGTACTTC
CDR3: CASSLKGFQETQYF

D: TRBD1
V: TRBV27
J: TRBJ2-5
size: .
DNA: TGTGCCAGCAGTCTAGGACAGGGGGTAGGAGAGACCCAGTACTTC
CDR3: CASSLGQGVGETQYF

D: .
V: TRBV2
J: TRBJ2-2
size: .
DNA: TGTGCCAGCAGTTGGTTCGCGAACACCGGGGAGCTGTTTTTT
CDR3: CASSWFANTGELFF

D: TRBD2
V: TRBV10-3
J: TRBJ2-7
size: .
DNA: TGTGCCACCACACTGGCGGGGGGCTCCTACGAGCAGTACTTC
CDR3: CATTLAGGSYEQYF

D: TRBD1
V: TRBV10-3
J: TRBJ1-3
size: .
DNA: TGTGCCATCAGCCCCGCCCCAGGACAGGCCGACTCTGGAAACACCATATATTTT
CDR3: CAISPAPGQADSGNTIYF

D: .
V: TRBV18
J: TRBJ2-7
size: .
DNA: TGTGCCAGCTCGGCAGGGGCGTACTACGAGCAGTACTTC
CDR3: CASSAGAYYEQYF

D: .
V: TRBV5-6
J: TRBJ1-3
size: .
DNA: TGTGCCAGCAGCTTGGTAATAGGTGGAACTGGAAACACCATATATTTT
CDR3: CASSLVIGGTGNTIYF

D: .
V: TRBV28
J: TRBJ2-3
size: once
DNA: TGTGCCAGCAGTTTAGCAGGGGGGACCGAAGATACGCAGTATTTT
CDR3: CASSLAGGTEDTQYF

D: .
V: TRBV5-1
J: TRBJ2-7
size: few
DNA: TGCGCCAGCAGCTTGGGTATCGTCCTCGGCGAGCAGTACTTC
CDR3: CASSLGIVLGEQYF

D: .
V: TRBV4-1
J: TRBJ1-5
size: .
DNA: TGCGCCAGCAGCCCTATGAGGGGGAGCAATCAGCCCCAGCATTTT
CDR3: CASSPMRGSNQPQHF

D: TRBD2
V: TRBV27
J: TRBJ2-2
size: .
DNA: TGTGCCAGCAGTAAGCGGGGGGGAGCCACCGGGGAGCTGTTTTTT
CDR3: CASSKRGGATGELFF